This TCR beta chain was captured by sequencing in a study of blood T cell repertoires in COVID-19. Produced via immunoSEQ multiplex PCR; TCRdb's table is partial and in-frame only. Of roughly 340,000 clones listed, around 92% are singletons. This clone showed up just once. The CDR3 runs to 18 residues. Germline V CDR1 and CDR2: LGHDT, YNNKEL (reference sequence). With 0 bases clipped from V and 5 bases from J, the junction kept 10 bases outside the gene matches. The chain links TRBV3-1 (or the pseudogene TRBV3-2) to TRBJ2-5; TRBD1 aligns across 12 bases. Sequenced: peripheral blood. The sequence was collected from a woman between 25 and 40 years old with COVID-19, enrolled during active disease. The CDR3 reads CASSQDGSGTGGRETQYF. Written as DNA, the CDR3 is TGTGCCAGCAGCCAAGATGGGTCCGGGACAGGGGGCCGTGAGACCCAGTACTTC.